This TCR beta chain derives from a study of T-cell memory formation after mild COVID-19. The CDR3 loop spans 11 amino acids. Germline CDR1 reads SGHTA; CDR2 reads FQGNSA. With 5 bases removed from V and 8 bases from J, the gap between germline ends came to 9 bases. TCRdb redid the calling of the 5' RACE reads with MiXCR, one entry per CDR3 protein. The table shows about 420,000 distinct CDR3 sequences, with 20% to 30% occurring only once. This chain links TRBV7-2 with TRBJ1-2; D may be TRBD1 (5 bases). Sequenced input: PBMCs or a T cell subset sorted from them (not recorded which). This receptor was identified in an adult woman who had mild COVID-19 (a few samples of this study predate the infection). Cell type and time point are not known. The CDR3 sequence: CASSIDRGYTF. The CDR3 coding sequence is TGTGCCAGCAGCATAGACAGAGGCTACACCTTC.